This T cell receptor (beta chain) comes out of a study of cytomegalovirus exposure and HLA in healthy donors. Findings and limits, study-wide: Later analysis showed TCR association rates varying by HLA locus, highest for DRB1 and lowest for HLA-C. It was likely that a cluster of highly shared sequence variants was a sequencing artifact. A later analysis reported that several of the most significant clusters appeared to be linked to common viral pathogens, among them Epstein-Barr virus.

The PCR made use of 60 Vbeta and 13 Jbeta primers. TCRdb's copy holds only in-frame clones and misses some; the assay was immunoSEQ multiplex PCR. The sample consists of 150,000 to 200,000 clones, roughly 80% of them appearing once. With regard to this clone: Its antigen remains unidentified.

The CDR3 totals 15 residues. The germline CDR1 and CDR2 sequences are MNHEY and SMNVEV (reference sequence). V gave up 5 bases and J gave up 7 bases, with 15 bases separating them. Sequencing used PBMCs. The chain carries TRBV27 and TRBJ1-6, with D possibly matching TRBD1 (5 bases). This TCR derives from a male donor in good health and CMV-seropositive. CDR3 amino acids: CASSGAGSSNSPLHF. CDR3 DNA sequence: TGTGCCAGCAGTGGGGCAGGCTCGTCAAATTCACCCCTCCACTTT.